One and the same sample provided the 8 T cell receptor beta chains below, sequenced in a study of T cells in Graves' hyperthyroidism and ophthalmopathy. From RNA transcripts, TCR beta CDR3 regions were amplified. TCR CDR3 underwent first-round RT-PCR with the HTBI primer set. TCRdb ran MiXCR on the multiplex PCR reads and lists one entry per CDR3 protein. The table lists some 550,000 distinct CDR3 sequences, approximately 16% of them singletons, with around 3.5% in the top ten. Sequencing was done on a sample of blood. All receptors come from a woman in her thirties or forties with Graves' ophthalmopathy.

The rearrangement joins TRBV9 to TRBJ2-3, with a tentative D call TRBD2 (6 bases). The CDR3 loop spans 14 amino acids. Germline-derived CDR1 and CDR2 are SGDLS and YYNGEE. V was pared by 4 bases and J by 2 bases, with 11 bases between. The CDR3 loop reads CASSTGLSTDTQYF. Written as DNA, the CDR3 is TGTGCCAGCAGCACGGGACTCTCCACAGATACGCAGTATTTT.

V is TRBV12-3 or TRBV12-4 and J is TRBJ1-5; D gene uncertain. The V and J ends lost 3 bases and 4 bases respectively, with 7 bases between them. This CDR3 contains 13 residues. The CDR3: CASSFTGNQPQHF. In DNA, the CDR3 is TGTGCCAGCAGTTTTACGGGGAATCAGCCCCAGCATTTT.

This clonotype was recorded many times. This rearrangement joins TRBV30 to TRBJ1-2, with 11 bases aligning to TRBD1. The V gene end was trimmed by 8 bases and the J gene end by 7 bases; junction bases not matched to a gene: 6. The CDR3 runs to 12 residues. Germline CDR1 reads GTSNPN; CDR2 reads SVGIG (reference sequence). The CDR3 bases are TGTGCCAGTAGGACAGGGGGCCTTGGCTACACCTTC. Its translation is CASRTGGLGYTF.

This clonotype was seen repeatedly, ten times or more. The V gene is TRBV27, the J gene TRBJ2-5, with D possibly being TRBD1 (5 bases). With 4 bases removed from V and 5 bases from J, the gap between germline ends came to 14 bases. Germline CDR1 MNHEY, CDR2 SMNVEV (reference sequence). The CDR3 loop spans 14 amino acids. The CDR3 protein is CASSSIGAAETQYF. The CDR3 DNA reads TGTGCCAGCAGTTCCATAGGGGCGGCTGAGACCCAGTACTTC.

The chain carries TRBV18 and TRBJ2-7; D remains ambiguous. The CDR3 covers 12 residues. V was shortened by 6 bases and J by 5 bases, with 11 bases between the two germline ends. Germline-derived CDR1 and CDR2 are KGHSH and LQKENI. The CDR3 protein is CASSFAAHEQYF. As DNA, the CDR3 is TGTGCCAGCTCTTTTGCGGCGCACGAGCAGTACTTC.

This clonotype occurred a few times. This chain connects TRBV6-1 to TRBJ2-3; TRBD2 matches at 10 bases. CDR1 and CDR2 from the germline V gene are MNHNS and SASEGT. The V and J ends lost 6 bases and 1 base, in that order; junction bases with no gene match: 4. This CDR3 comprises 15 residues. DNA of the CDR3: TGTGCCAGCAGGATAGCGGGGGGTGGCACAGATACGCAGTATTTT. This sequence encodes CASRIAGGGTDTQYF.

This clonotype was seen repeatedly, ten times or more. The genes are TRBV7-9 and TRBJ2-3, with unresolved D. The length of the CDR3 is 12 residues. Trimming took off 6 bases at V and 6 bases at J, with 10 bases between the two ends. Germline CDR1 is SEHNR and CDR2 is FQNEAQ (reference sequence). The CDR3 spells CASRGLWDTQYF. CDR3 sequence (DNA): TGTGCCAGCAGGGGCCTTTGGGATACGCAGTATTTT.

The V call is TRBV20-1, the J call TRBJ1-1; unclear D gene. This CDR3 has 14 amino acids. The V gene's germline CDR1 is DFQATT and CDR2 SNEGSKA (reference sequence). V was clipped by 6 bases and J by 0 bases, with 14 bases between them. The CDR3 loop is CSALRPDMNTEAFF. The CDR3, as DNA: TGCAGTGCCCTTAGACCTGATATGAACACTGAAGCTTTCTTT.